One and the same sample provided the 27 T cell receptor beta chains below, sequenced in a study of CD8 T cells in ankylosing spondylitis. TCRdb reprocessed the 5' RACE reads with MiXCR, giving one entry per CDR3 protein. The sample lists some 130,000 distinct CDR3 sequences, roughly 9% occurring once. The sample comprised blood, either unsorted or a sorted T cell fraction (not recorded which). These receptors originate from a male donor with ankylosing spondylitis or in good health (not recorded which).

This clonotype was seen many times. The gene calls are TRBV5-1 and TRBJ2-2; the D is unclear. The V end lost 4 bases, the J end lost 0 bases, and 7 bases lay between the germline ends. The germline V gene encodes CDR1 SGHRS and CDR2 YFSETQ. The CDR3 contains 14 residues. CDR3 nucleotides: TGCGCCAGCAGCCGCGGTTCGAACACCGGGGAGCTGTTTTTT. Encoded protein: CASSRGSNTGELFF.

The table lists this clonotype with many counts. Here the CDR3 reads CSAPGGGELFF. The CDR3 DNA reads as TGCAGCGCCCCCGGGGGCGGGGAGCTGTTTTTT. V and J are TRBV29-1 and TRBJ2-2, with D perhaps TRBD2 (6 bases). Germline V gives CDR1 SQVTM, CDR2 ANQGSEA. V lost 7 bases to trimming and J lost 7 bases, with 10 bases between them. The CDR3 covers 11 residues.

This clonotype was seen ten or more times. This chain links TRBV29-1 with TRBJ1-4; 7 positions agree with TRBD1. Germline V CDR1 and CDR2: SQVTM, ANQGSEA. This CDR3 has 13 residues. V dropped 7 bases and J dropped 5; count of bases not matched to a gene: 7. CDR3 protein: CSALRDRNEKLFF. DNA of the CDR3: TGCAGCGCCCTCCGGGACAGAAATGAAAAACTGTTTTTT.

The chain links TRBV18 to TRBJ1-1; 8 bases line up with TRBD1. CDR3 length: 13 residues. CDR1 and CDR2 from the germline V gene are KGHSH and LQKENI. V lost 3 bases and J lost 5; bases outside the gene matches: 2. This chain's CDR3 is CASSPRTGTEAFF. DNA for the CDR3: TGTGCCAGCTCACCCAGGACAGGGACTGAAGCTTTCTTT.

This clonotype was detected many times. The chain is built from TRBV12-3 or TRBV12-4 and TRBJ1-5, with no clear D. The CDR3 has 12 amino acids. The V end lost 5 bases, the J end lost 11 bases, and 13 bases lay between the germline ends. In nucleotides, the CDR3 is TGTGCCAGCAGTCCGGACGGTGTAACCCAGCATTTT. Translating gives CASSPDGVTQHF.

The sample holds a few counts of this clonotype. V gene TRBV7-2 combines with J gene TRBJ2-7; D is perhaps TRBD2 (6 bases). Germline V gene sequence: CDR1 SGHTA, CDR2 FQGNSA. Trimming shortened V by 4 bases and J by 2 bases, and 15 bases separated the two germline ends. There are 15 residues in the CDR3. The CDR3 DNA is TGTGCCAGCAGCTACGGCCGAGGACTACCCTACGAGCAGTACTTC. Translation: CASSYGRGLPYEQYF. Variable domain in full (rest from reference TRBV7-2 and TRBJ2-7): GAGVSQSPSNKVTEKGKDVELRCDPISGHTALYWYRQSLGQGLEFLIYFQGNSAPDKSGLPSDRFSAERTGGSVSTLTIQRTQQEDSAVYLCASSYGRGLPYEQYFGPGTRLTVT.

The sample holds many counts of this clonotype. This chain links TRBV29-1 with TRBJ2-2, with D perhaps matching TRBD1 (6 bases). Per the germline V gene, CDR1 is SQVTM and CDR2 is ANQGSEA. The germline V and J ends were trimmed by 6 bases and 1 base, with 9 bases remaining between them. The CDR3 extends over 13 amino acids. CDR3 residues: CSVRGKNTGELFF. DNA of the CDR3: TGCAGCGTCAGGGGCAAGAACACCGGGGAGCTGTTTTTT.

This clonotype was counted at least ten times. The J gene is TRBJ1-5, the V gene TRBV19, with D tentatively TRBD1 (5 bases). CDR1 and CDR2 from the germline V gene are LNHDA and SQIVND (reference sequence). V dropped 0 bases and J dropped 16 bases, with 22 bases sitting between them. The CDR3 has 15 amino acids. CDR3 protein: CASSIDGTRIWVQHF. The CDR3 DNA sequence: TGTGCCAGTAGTATAGATGGGACGAGAATATGGGTCCAACATTTT.

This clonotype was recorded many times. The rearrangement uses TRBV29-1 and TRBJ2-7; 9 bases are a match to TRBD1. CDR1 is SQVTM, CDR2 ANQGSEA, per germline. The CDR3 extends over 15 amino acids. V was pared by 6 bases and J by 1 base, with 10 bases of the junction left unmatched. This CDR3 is CSVSTTGGFSYEQYF. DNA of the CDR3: TGCAGCGTCTCAACTACAGGGGGCTTTTCCTACGAGCAGTACTTC.

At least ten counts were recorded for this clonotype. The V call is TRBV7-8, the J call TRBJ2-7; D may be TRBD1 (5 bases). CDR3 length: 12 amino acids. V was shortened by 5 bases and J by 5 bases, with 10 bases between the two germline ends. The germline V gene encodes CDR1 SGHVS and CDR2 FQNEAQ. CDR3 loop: CASSGHGDEQYF. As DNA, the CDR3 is TGTGCCAGCAGCGGACATGGGGACGAGCAGTACTTC.

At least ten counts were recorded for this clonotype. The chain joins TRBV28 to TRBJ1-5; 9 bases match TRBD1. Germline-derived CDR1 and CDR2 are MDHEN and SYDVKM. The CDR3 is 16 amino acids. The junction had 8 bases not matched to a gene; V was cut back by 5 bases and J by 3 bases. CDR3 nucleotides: TGTGCCAGCAGTCCGTCCCGGGACAGGGTCAATCAGCCCCAGCATTTT. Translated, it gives CASSPSRDRVNQPQHF.

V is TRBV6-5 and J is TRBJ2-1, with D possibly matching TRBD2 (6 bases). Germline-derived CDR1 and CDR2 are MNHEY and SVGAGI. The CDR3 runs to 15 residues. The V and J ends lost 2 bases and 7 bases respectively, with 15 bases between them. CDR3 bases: TGTGCCAGCAGTTACGCGGGACTGCTGATTAATGAGCAGTTCTTC. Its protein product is CASSYAGLLINEQFF.

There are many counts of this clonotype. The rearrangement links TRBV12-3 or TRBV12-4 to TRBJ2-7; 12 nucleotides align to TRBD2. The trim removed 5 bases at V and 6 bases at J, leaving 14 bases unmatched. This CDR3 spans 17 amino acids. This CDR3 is CASSPRTSGISVREQYF. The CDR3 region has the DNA TGTGCCAGCAGTCCTAGGACTAGCGGGATATCAGTCCGCGAGCAGTACTTC.

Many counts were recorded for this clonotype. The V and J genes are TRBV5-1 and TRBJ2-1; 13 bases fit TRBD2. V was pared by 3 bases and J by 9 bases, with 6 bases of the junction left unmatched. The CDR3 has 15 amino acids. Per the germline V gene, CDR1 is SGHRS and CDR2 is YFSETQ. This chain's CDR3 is CASSSELAGGLEQFF. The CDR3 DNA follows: TGCGCCAGCAGCTCGGAACTAGCGGGAGGGCTTGAGCAGTTCTTC. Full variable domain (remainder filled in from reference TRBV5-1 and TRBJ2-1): KAGVTQTPRYLIKTRGQQVTLSCSPISGHRSVSWYQQTPGQGLQFLFEYFSETQRNKGNFPGRFSGRQFSNSRSEMNVSTLELGDSALYLCASSSELAGGLEQFFGPGTRLTVL.

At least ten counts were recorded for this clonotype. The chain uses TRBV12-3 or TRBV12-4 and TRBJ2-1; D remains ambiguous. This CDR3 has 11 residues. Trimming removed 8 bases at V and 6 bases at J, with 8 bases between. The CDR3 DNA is TGTGCCAGCTCACGCCCCAATGAGCAGTTCTTC. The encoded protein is CASSRPNEQFF.

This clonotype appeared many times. The CDR3 DNA reads as TGTGCCAGCAGCCAAGAGGCGGTCCCCTATGGCTACACCTTC. Its protein is CASSQEAVPYGYTF. The V call is TRBV3-1, the J call TRBJ1-2; D remains unclear. The germline gives CDR1 LGHDT, CDR2 YNNKEL (reference sequence). This CDR3 has 14 residues. V lost 0 bases, J lost 4 bases, and 9 bases lay in between.

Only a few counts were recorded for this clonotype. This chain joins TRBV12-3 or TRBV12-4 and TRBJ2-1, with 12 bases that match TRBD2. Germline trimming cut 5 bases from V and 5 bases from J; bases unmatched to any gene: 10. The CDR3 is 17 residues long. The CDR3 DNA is TGTGCCAGCAGTCCAGTCCTAGCGGGAGGGACAGACAATGAGCAGTTCTTC. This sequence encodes CASSPVLAGGTDNEQFF.

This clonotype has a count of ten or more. As DNA, the CDR3 is TGCGCCAGCAGGCCACTAGCGGGAGGGCTGGGGGAGACCCAGTACTTC. It yields the protein CASRPLAGGLGETQYF. The rearrangement uses TRBV5-1 and TRBJ2-5, with 13 bases fitting TRBD2. The CDR3 extends over 16 amino acids. J gave up 5 bases and V 5 bases, and 9 bases lay outside the gene matches. The germline gives CDR1 SGHRS, CDR2 YFSETQ.

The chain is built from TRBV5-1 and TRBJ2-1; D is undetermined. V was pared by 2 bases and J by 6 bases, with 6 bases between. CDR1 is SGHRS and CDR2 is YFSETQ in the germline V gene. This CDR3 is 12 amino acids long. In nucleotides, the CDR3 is TGCGCCAGCAGCTTATATCGCAATGAGCAGTTCTTC. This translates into CASSLYRNEQFF.

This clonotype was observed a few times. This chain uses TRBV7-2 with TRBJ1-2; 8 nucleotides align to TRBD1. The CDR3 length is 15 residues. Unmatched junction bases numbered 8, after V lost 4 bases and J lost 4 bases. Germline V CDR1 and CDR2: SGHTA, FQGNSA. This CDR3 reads CASSSKTGEGYGYTF. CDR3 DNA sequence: TGTGCCAGCAGCTCGAAGACAGGGGAAGGCTATGGCTACACCTTC.

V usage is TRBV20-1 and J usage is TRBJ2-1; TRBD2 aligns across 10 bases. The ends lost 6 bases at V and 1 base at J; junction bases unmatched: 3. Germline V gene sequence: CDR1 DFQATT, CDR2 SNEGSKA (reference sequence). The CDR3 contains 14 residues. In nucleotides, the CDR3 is TGCAGTGCCCTAGCGGGGGAATCCTACAATGAGCAGTTCTTC. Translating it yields CSALAGESYNEQFF.

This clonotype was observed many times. The CDR3 loop is CASSTPDREETQYF. Here the CDR3 DNA reads TGTGCCAGCAGCACCCCGGACAGGGAAGAGACCCAGTACTTC. The chain recombines TRBV7-9 with TRBJ2-5; 8 bases map to TRBD1. Germline CDR1 SEHNR, CDR2 FQNEAQ (reference sequence). The CDR3 has 14 residues. V shed 5 bases and J 3 bases; nucleotides not matched to a gene: 5.

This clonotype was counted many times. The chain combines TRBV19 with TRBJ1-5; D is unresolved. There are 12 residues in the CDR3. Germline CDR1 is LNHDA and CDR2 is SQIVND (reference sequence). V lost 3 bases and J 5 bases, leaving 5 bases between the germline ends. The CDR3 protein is CASSIGDQPQHF. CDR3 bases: TGTGCCAGTAGTATTGGGGATCAGCCCCAGCATTTT. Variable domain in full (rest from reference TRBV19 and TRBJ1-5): DGGITQSPKYLFRKEGQNVTLSCEQNLNHDAMYWYRQDPGQGLRLIYYSQIVNDFQKGDIAEGYSVSREKKESFPLTVTSAQKNPTAFYLCASSIGDQPQHFGDGTRLSIL.

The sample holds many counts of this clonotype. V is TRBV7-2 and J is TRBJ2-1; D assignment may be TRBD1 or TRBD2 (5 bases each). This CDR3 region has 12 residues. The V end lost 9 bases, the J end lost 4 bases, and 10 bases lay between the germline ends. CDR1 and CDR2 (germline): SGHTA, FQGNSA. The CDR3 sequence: CASQGPYNEQFF. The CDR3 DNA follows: TGTGCCAGTCAGGGACCATACAATGAGCAGTTCTTC.

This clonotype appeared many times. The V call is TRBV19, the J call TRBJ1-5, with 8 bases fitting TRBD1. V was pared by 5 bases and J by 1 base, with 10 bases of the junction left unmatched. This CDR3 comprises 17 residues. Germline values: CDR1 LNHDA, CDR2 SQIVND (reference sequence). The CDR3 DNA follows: TGTGCCAGTAGTTCTCGGACAGGGATATTCAGCAATCAGCCCCAGCATTTT. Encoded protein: CASSSRTGIFSNQPQHF.

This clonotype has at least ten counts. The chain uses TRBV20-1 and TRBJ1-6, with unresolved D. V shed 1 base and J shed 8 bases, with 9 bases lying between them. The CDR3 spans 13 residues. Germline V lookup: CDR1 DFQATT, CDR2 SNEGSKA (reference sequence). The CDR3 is CSARADTDSPLHF. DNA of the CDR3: TGCAGTGCTAGAGCTGACACAGATTCACCCCTCCACTTT.

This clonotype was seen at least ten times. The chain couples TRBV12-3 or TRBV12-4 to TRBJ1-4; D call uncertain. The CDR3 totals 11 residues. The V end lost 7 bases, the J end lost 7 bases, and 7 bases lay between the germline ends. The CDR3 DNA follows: TGTGCCAGCACTGGCTCTGAAAAACTGTTTTTT. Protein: CASTGSEKLFF.